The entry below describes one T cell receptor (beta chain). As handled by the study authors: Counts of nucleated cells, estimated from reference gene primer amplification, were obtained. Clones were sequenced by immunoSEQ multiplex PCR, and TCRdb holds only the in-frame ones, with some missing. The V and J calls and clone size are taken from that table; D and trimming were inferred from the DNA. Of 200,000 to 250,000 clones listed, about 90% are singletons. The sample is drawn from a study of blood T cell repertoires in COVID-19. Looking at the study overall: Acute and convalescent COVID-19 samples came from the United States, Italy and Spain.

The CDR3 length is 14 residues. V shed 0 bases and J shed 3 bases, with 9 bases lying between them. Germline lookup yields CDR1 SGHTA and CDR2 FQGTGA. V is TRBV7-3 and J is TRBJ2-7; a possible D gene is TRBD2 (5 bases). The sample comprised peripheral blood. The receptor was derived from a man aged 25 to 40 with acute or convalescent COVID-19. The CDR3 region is CASSLTRGDYEQYF. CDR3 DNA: TGTGCCAGCAGCTTAACTCGGGGAGACTACGAGCAGTACTTC.